The 8 T cell receptor delta chains below were found in one sample sequenced in a study of gamma-delta T cells after stem cell transplantation. TCRdb reran clone calling via CATT on the RT-PCR reads. The sample records roughly 3,000 delta-chain clones, 3.4% being singletons. Sample: gamma-delta T cells. The receptors derive from a human donor. It is not recorded whose cells these are; they may come from a transplant donor.

To note about this clone: The translation of this DNA and the TCRdb protein of a much larger clone differ at residue 6, probably owing to a read error; the protein shown here is translated from the DNA. In DNA, the CDR3 is TGTGCCTGTGAGGGATCGGGGGATATCTCCGATAAACTCATCTTT. Residues: CACEGSGDISDKLIF. The chain joins TRDV2 to TRDJ1; 8 bases align to TRDD3. The CDR3 extends over 15 amino acids. Looked up from germline, CDR1 is GEAIGNYY and CDR2 is EKD. Unmatched junction bases numbered 9, after V lost 4 bases and J lost 3 bases.

This clone was found a few times. TCRdb has a much larger clone's protein, which differs at residue 10 from the translation of this DNA, likely because of a read error; what is shown is the protein translated from the DNA. The chain is built from TRDV2 and TRDJ1, with 9 bases lining up with TRDD3. This CDR3 has 16 residues. V lost 1 base to trimming and J lost 2 bases; unmatched junction nucleotides: 7. The germline CDR1 and CDR2 sequences are GEAIGNYY and EKD. CDR3 residues: CACDTLLGERTDKLIF. Here the CDR3 DNA reads TGTGCCTGTGACACTCTACTGGGGGAAAGAACCGATAAACTCATCTTT.

The CDR3: CACDAVAGGYSDKLIF. CDR3 bases: TGTGCCTGTGACGCCGTGGCCGGGGGATACTCCGATAAACTCATCTTT. This chain joins TRDV2 and TRDJ1; 9 bases are a match to TRDD3. Per the germline V gene, CDR1 is GEAIGNYY and CDR2 is EKD. V lost 3 bases, J lost 3 bases, and 10 bases stayed unmatched. This CDR3 is 16 amino acids long.

This clone is categorized as medium-sized. Other DNA sequences in this sample translate to the same CDR3. The V and J genes are TRDV2 and TRDJ1, with D unresolved. This CDR3 has 17 residues. The V gene's germline CDR1 is GEAIGNYY and CDR2 EKD. V was clipped by 0 bases and J by 0 bases, with 16 bases between them. The CDR3: CACDTVPTVGYTDKLIF. CDR3 in DNA: TGTGCCTGTGACACCGTGCCAACCGTTGGATACACCGATAAACTCATCTTT.

Concerning this clone itself: TCRdb pairs this DNA with a much larger clone's protein that differs at residue 5, likely a read error; the protein shown was translated from the DNA. The V call is TRDV2, the J call TRDJ1; D is uncertain. Germline-derived CDR1 and CDR2 are GEAIGNYY and EKD. V lost 3 bases, J lost 0 bases, and 16 bases lay in between. The CDR3 covers 16 residues. The CDR3 nucleotides are TGTGCCTGTGACCCCCTGAGGGGCCCATACACCGATAAACTCATCTTT. Encoded protein: CACDPLRGPYTDKLIF.

For this clone: This may stem from a read error, because a much larger clone lies one nucleotide away. This chain links TRDV2 with TRDJ1; D is possibly TRDD3 (6 bases). The CDR3 consists of 16 residues. V gave up 3 bases and J gave up 8 bases, with 24 bases separating them. Looked up from germline, CDR1 is GEAIGNYY and CDR2 is EKD. CDR3 bases: TGTGCCTGTGACCCCTGGGGACCAAACGTACGGGTGAAACTCATCTTT. It yields the protein CACDPWGPNVRVKLIF.

As to this clone: One base away lies a much larger clone, so this may be a sequencing read error. Other DNA sequences from this sample encode an identical CDR3 as well. The chain joins TRDV2 to TRDJ1, with TRDD3 matching over 8 bases. Germline loops: CDR1 GEAIGNYY, CDR2 EKD. This CDR3 has 21 residues. With V trimmed by 0 bases and J by 4 bases, 24 bases remained unmatched. The CDR3 reads CACDTVRTLGEAGEHNDKLIF. For the CDR3, the DNA is TGTGCCTGTGACACCGTACGTACCCTGGGGGAAGCTGGGGAACACAACGATAAACTCATCTTT.

The chain links TRDV2 to TRDJ1, with 9 bases aligning to TRDD3. The V gene's germline CDR1 is GEAIGNYY and CDR2 EKD. V was clipped by 4 bases and J by 2 bases; unmatched bases: 19. The CDR3 length is 19 residues. Here the CDR3 DNA reads TGTGCCTGTGATGTACTGGGGGAGCCTACCCCGACGGAGACCGATAAACTCATCTTT. This encodes CACDVLGEPTPTETDKLIF.